This paragraph reports one T cell receptor (beta chain). V was trimmed by 7 bases and J by 10 bases, leaving 20 bases between them. CDR3 length equals 13 residues. Germline CDR1 is SGHRS and CDR2 is YFSETQ. This sample was included in a study of early T cells in non-severe SARS-CoV-2 infection. Each single cDNA molecule received a unique molecular identifier. In TCRdb, the 5' RACE reads were re-called with MiXCR into one record per CDR3 protein. This table has around 99,000 distinct CDR3 sequences, over 15% appearing once. The chain employs TRBV5-1 and TRBJ2-5; possibly TRBD2 for D (5 bases). The starting material was whole blood, obtained at baseline. The clonotype originates from an adult who was a healthcare worker with PCR-confirmed SARS-CoV-2 infection or an uninfected control (not recorded which). Written as DNA, the CDR3 is TGCGCCAGCGGCACGAGCCACACGGAGGTCCAGTACTTC. Its protein product is CASGTSHTEVQYF. The full variable domain, completed using reference TRBV5-1 and TRBJ2-5, is KAGVTQTPRYLIKTRGQQVTLSCSPISGHRSVSWYQQTPGQGLQFLFEYFSETQRNKGNFPGRFSGRQFSNSRSEMNVSTLELGDSALYLCASGTSHTEVQYFGPGTRLLVL.